Shown below are 31 T cell receptor beta chains from a single sample sequenced in a study of CXCR3-negative and CXCR3-positive naive CD8 T cells. Study-wide findings and caveats: CXCR3-positive naive cells had TRB CDR3s that were more hydrophobic than CXCR3-negative naive cells had.

5' RACE that incorporated UMI labels was used to prepare the TRB cDNA libraries. TCRdb re-called the 5' RACE reads and gives one entry per CDR3 protein, without DNA. There are 95,000 to 100,000 distinct CDR3 sequences in the sample, with 1.1% held by the top ten. These receptors are not linked to any known antigen. Sample: naive CXCR3+ CD8+ T cells from blood. The subset is: CD45RO-CCR7+CD27+CD95- naive CD8+ T cells expressing CXCR3 (TNR3+). These receptors all come from a human donor in good health. Some clones in this sample may be carry-over from other donors' samples.

V is TRBV29-1 and J is TRBJ2-1; the TCRdb D gene call, TRBD1, has no DNA to confirm it. The CDR3 has 11 amino acids. Germline V CDR1 and CDR2: SQVTM, ANQGSEA. The CDR3 loop is CSVEDKGQGYF.

The chain combines TRBV29-1 with TRBJ2-3; TCRdb gives TRBD2 as the D gene, but with no DNA this cannot be confirmed. CDR1 and CDR2 from the germline V gene are SQVTM and ANQGSEA. The CDR3 sequence is 16 residues long. CDR3 sequence reads: CSVKGTSGGIADTQYF.

This chain connects TRBV29-1 to TRBJ1-4; TCRdb reports TRBD1, a call that lacks DNA to check it against. Per germline, CDR1 SQVTM and CDR2 ANQGSEA. The CDR3 totals 13 residues. This CDR3 is CSAVQGTGEKLFF.

The chain carries TRBV7-3 and TRBJ2-4; TCRdb proposes TRBD1, but this gene call is untestable without DNA. The CDR3 loop spans 19 amino acids. The germline gives CDR1 SGHTA, CDR2 FQGTGA. The CDR3 is CASSLTEPGTDVAKNIQYF.

The V call is TRBV11-2, the J call TRBJ2-5; TCRdb lists TRBD1, though no DNA is available to test this call. CDR1 and CDR2 (germline): SGHAT, FQNNGV. The CDR3 is 18 residues long. CDR3 sequence reads: CASSLRPEVTAIEETQYF.

The J gene is TRBJ2-7, the V gene TRBV12-3 or TRBV12-4; with no DNA, the TCRdb D assignment of TRBD2 cannot be verified. The CDR3 has 13 amino acids. The CDR3 loop reads CASTGGLHNEQYF.

The CDR3 sequence: CASSPAAYSNQPQHF. The chain carries TRBV5-5 and TRBJ1-5. Germline-derived CDR1 and CDR2 are SGHKS and YYEKEE (reference sequence). The CDR3 is 15 residues long.

The rearrangement links TRBV29-1 to TRBJ2-3; without DNA, the TCRdb call of TRBD2 cannot be checked. Germline loops: CDR1 SQVTM, CDR2 ANQGSEA. CDR3 length equals 16 residues. The CDR3 loop reads CSVEPPPGGLTDTQYF.

J is TRBJ2-7 and V is TRBV5-6; absent DNA, TCRdb's TRBD1 call cannot be checked. The CDR3 contains 18 residues. Germline V gives CDR1 SGHDT, CDR2 YYEEEE. The CDR3 is CASSLRRSTGGKVYEQYF.

The rearrangement joins TRBV7-6 to TRBJ2-7; the TRBD1 assignment by TCRdb is unverifiable without DNA. Germline CDR1 reads SGHVS; CDR2 reads FNYEAQ. CDR3 length equals 16 residues. The chain's CDR3 is CASSLARGASSYEQYF.

V is TRBV11-2 and J is TRBJ2-1. The CDR3 has 15 amino acids. CDR1 is SGHAT, CDR2 FQNNGV, per germline. The CDR3: CASSLFAGGYNEQFF.

CDR3 residues: CASSYPGTGGGDEKLFF. The gene calls are TRBV7-8 and TRBJ1-4; as DNA is missing, the TRBD1 call by TCRdb cannot be tested. The CDR3 has 17 residues. CDR1 is SGHVS and CDR2 is FQNEAQ in the germline V gene.

The V and J genes are TRBV28 and TRBJ2-7; there is no DNA to check the TCRdb D call of TRBD1. Germline V gene sequence: CDR1 MDHEN, CDR2 SYDVKM. CDR3 length equals 12 residues. CDR3 region: CASSPQGSEQYF. Looking up the rest from reference TRBV28 and TRBJ2-7 gives the full variable domain: DVKVTQSSRYLVKRTGEKVFLECVQDMDHENMFWYRQDPGLGLRLIYFSYDVKMKEKGDIPEGYSVSREKKERFSLILESASTNQTSMYLCASSPQGSEQYFGPGTRLTVT.

The chain joins TRBV18 to TRBJ2-3; checking the TCRdb D call of TRBD1 is not possible without DNA. Germline V gene data show CDR1 as KGHSH and CDR2 as LQKENI. The CDR3 sequence is 16 residues long. Here the CDR3 reads CASSPTPLGSTDTQYF.

The chain joins TRBV7-9 to TRBJ2-1; the TCRdb call, TRBD1, lacks DNA for checking. This CDR3 spans 13 amino acids. Per germline, CDR1 SEHNR and CDR2 FQNEAQ (reference sequence). This CDR3 reads CASTWTGGNEQFF.

The chain links TRBV4-3 to TRBJ1-4; TCRdb gives TRBD1 as the D gene, but with no DNA this cannot be confirmed. CDR1 is LGHNA, CDR2 YSLEER, per germline. The CDR3 covers 16 residues. CDR3 protein: CASSQDPGWTNEKLFF.

J is TRBJ1-1 and V is TRBV6-2 or TRBV6-3; TCRdb picks TRBD1, but there is no DNA to check that call. The CDR3 spans 15 residues. From germline, CDR1 is MNHEY and CDR2 SVGEGT. Here the CDR3 reads CASRDLTGEETEAFF.

The gene calls are TRBV6-5 and TRBJ1-2. The CDR3 runs to 13 residues. The germline gives CDR1 MNHEY, CDR2 SVGAGI. The CDR3 spells CASWTFLHYGYTF.

The J gene is TRBJ1-2, the V gene TRBV9. Germline loops: CDR1 SGDLS, CDR2 YYNGEE. The CDR3 is made up of 14 amino acids. CDR3 loop: CASSVGAGLRGYTF. Based on the CDR3 plus reference TRBV9 and TRBJ1-2, the full variable domain is DSGVTQTPKHLITATGQRVTLRCSPRSGDLSVYWYQQSLDQGLQFLIQYYNGEERAKGNILERFSAQQFPDLHSELNLSSLELGDSALYFCASSVGAGLRGYTFGSGTRLTVV.

This chain links TRBV5-1 with TRBJ2-3; the TCRdb D gene call, TRBD1, has no DNA to confirm it. CDR1 and CDR2 from the germline V gene are SGHRS and YFSETQ. The CDR3 is made up of 17 amino acids. The CDR3 region is CASSFTAGDRVPDTQYF.

This sequence joins TRBV15 and TRBJ2-4; the TCRdb call, TRBD1, lacks DNA for checking. The CDR3 has 16 amino acids. Germline V gives CDR1 LNHNV, CDR2 YYDKDF (reference sequence). CDR3 sequence: CATSRQSQGAKNIQYF.

This CDR3 reads CASRPRDRPPVKNAYEQYF. V gene TRBV6-1 combines with J gene TRBJ2-7; TCRdb's D call of TRBD1 is untestable without DNA. In germline, CDR1 is MNHNS, CDR2 SASEGT. The length of the CDR3 is 19 residues.

The chain employs TRBV7-2 and TRBJ2-7; TCRdb's D call of TRBD2 is untestable without DNA. Looked up from germline, CDR1 is SGHTA and CDR2 is FQGNSA. The CDR3 consists of 15 residues. CDR3 in amino acids: CASSRTSYASYEQYF.

The chain carries TRBV6-5 and TRBJ1-1; TCRdb gives TRBD1 as the D gene, but with no DNA this cannot be confirmed. The CDR3 runs 16 residues. Germline CDR1 MNHEY, CDR2 SVGAGI. The CDR3 loop reads CASSYSPPRANTEAFF.

The chain links TRBV29-1 to TRBJ1-3; absent DNA, TCRdb's TRBD1 call cannot be checked. Germline assignment: CDR1 SQVTM and CDR2 ANQGSEA. The CDR3 covers 17 residues. The CDR3 reads CSVEEYRQGASGNTIYF.

The chain joins TRBV7-8 to TRBJ2-1; TCRdb picks TRBD2, but there is no DNA to check that call. The CDR3 loop spans 16 amino acids. CDR1 is SGHVS and CDR2 is FQNEAQ in the germline V gene. CDR3 protein: CASSLPSGGLYNEQFF.

The V and J genes are TRBV29-1 and TRBJ2-3; there is no DNA to check the TCRdb D call of TRBD1. Germline V gene data show CDR1 as SQVTM and CDR2 as ANQGSEA. The CDR3 totals 13 residues. The CDR3 protein is CSVDGGATDTQYF.

V gene TRBV7-3 combines with J gene TRBJ2-2; TCRdb names TRBD1, which stays unverified in the absence of DNA. Germline CDR1 and CDR2: SGHTA and FQGTGA. The CDR3 spans 20 residues. The CDR3 sequence: CASSLPPLFAGIPNTGELFF.

The V gene is TRBV12-5, the J gene TRBJ1-2; TCRdb's D gene call, TRBD1, goes unchecked for lack of DNA. CDR3 length: 13 residues. Germline CDR1 is LGHNT and CDR2 is FRNRAP. The chain's CDR3 is CASGRDKYYGYTF. The full variable domain, rest sourced from reference TRBV12-5 and TRBJ1-2, is DARVTQTPRHKVTEMGQEVTMRCQPILGHNTVFWYRQTMMQGLELLAYFRNRAPLDDSGMPKDRFSAEMPDATLATLKIQPSEPRDSAVYFCASGRDKYYGYTFGSGTRLTVV.

The chain couples TRBV6-5 to TRBJ1-2. The CDR3 contains 16 residues. Germline V gives CDR1 MNHEY, CDR2 SVGAGI. CDR3 sequence reads: CASSYGLQAVHYGYTF.

This chain uses TRBV11-2 with TRBJ1-1. The length of the CDR3 is 11 residues. CDR1 and CDR2 from the germline V gene are SGHAT and FQNNGV. CDR3 region: CASSPAFEAFF.